The entry below gives a single T cell receptor beta chain sequence along with its context. This clonotype was found a few times. It lacks a known antigen. Base qualities are not at hand, and no much larger clone is one base apart. The listed sequencing device is Illumina HiSeq 2500. Quantitative 5'-RACE with molecular barcodes was the method used to prepare the TCR beta libraries. Regarding the original processing steps: Disease-linked TCR variants were identified with a new computational method built on a probabilistic model of VDJ rearrangement. In TCRdb, the public reads were trimmed at Q25 with fastp and aligned with MiXCR, with productive beta chains retained. All rows with the same CDR3 protein become a single entry with the most common DNA and genes. V and J calls and clone size were set by TCRdb, not the authors. Recorded for this sample are about 450,000 distinct CDR3 sequences; roughly a quarter of them occurred a single time. Over 0.8% of the sample comes from the top ten.

This sample was included in a study of CD8 T cells in ankylosing spondylitis listed by TCRdb under 2017. About the full investigation: To find TCR variants linked to disease, the study profiled T cell receptor beta repertoires in ankylosing spondylitis patients and healthy donors. In total, the full study cohort was made up of 85 to 140 healthy donors and 25 ankylosing spondylitis patients. Peripheral blood was sampled, and synovial fluid was also collected from ankylosing spondylitis patients.

Study-wide findings and limitations: A TCR beta motif made up of several highly homologous amino acid variants appeared to be characteristic of blood from ankylosing spondylitis patients. The disease-linked clones had a CD8+ phenotype and were found at relatively low frequencies in peripheral blood. Some motif variants were previously reported in synovial fluid and blood of reactive arthritis patients, suggesting common disease-initiation mechanisms. According to the report, matched synovial fluid samples from ankylosing spondylitis patients were significantly enriched for the disease-linked clones.

CDR1 and CDR2 (ENHRY, SYGVKD) derive from the germline V gene. There are 13 amino acids in the CDR3, from cysteine to phenylalanine inclusive. Of the read, only the CDR3 DNA is kept; its 39 bases are in frame from base 1. A distance of 6 bases separates the germline ends of V and J, which lose 0 bases and 4 bases respectively. The rearranged chain carries TRBV10-3 and TRBJ1-1; possibly the D gene is TRBD1, per 5 matching bases. This clonotype was sampled from a male donor with ankylosing spondylitis. Sequenced material: blood, either unsorted or a sorted T cell fraction (not recorded which). The CDR3 protein is CAISESGGTEAFF. The sequence in DNA is TGTGCCATCAGTGAGTCGGGGGGCACTGAAGCTTTCTTT.